These 5 T cell receptor beta chains came from one sample sequenced in a study of blood T cell repertoires in COVID-19. Sequencing used immunoSEQ multiplex PCR; TCRdb keeps in-frame clones, though not all of them. The profile shows tens of thousands of clones, around nine tenths of them singletons. The sample consisted of peripheral blood. The source of these receptors is a man between 65 and 85 years old with acute or convalescent COVID-19.

The CDR3 DNA is TGTGCCAGCAGTCCCCTTTCCGTGGACAGGGTATACGAGCAGTACTTC. As protein: CASSPLSVDRVYEQYF. The genes are TRBV27 and TRBJ2-7, with 8 bases aligning to TRBD1. The germline V gene has CDR1 MNHEY and CDR2 SMNVEV (reference sequence). V lost 5 bases, J lost 4 bases, and 13 bases stayed unmatched. CDR3 length equals 16 residues.

The chain is built from TRBV18 and TRBJ2-5, with D tentatively TRBD1 (6 bases). Trimming pared 0 bases from V and 5 bases from J, leaving 13 bases between. Germline assignment: CDR1 KGHSH and CDR2 LQKENI. This CDR3 is built from 15 residues. The CDR3 DNA sequence: TGTGCCAGCTCACCACCAGCCGGTGGGGGCGAGACCCAGTACTTC. Its protein product is CASSPPAGGGETQYF.

This chain connects TRBV12-3 or TRBV12-4 to TRBJ1-1, with 7 bases fitting TRBD1. CDR3 size: 13 residues. J gave up 7 bases and V 1 base, and 3 bases lay outside the gene matches. DNA of the CDR3: TGTGCCAGCAGTTTAGTGGGGACAGTTGAAGCTTTCTTT. Its protein is CASSLVGTVEAFF.

Only one count was recorded for this clone. V is TRBV2 and J is TRBJ2-3; TRBD2 might be the D (6 bases). V was pared by 4 bases and J by 0 bases, with 14 bases between. The CDR3 runs to 16 residues. Per germline, CDR1 SNHLY and CDR2 FYNNEI. The CDR3 loop is CASSASPSGSTDTQYF. In DNA form, the CDR3 reads TGTGCCAGCAGTGCGTCGCCGAGCGGGAGCACAGATACGCAGTATTTT.

The table lists this clone with a count of one. The chain has TRBV7-2 and TRBJ1-2, with TRBD1 matching over 7 bases. Looked up from germline, CDR1 is SGHTA and CDR2 is FQGNSA. The V segment lost 1 base and the J segment 7 bases; nucleotides outside the gene matches: 0. The CDR3 length is 12 residues. CDR3 sequence: CASSLDRGGYTF. The CDR3 DNA follows: TGTGCCAGCAGCTTAGACAGGGGTGGCTACACCTTC.